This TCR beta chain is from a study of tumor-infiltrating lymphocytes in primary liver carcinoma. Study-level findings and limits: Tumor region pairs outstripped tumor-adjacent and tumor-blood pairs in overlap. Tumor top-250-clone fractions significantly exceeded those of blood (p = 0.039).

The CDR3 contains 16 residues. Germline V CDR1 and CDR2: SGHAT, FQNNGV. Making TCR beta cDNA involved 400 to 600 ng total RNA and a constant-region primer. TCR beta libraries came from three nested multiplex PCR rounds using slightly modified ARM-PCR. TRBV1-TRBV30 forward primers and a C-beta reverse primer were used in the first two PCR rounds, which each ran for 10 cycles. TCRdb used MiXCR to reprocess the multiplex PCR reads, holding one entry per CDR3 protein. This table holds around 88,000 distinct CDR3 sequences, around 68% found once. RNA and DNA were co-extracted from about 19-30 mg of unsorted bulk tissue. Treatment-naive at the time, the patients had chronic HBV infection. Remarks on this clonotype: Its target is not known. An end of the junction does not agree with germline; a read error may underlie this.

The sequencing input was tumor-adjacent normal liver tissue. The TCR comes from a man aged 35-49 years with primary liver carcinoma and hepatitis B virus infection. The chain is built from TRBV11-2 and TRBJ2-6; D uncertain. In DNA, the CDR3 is TGTGCCAACAGCTCACTCTCCCTTTCTGGGGCCAACGTCCTGACTTTC. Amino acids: CANSSLSLSGANVLTF.